Listed below are T cell receptor beta chains from one sample, sequenced in a study of OX40 agonist ivuxolimab in advanced cancers. This table comes from immunoSEQ multiplex PCR, and its TCRdb copy is limited to in-frame clones, with some not included. The sample lists approximately 24,000 clones; roughly 84% were seen once. Source: CD4+ or CD8+ T cells sorted from blood, taken in a trial of the OX40 agonist ivuxolimab. These receptors originate from an adult with an advanced solid tumor such as melanoma, head and neck, liver or kidney cancer. CDR3s include the opening cysteine and the closing phenylalanine or tryptophan. Fields, in order: CDR3 length, clone size, D gene, V gene, J gene, CDR3 DNA, CDR3 protein. The D gene is left open where the match is weak. Clone size is shown for a subset of rows, as once, few, many or a class of expanded clone.

15	-	TRBD2	TRBV5-3	TRBJ2-7	TGTGCCAGAAGCGGGCCGACTAGCGGGAGTTACGAGCAGTACTTC	CARSGPTSGSYEQYF
16	-	-	TRBV5-3	TRBJ1-3	TGTGCCAGAAGCGCGCCGGCGGGACCAACTGGAAACACCATATATTTT	CARSAPAGPTGNTIYF
14	-	-	TRBV7-9	TRBJ2-4	TGTGCCAGCATCCCCTGGGCTAGCTCGAACATTCAGTACTTC	CASIPWASSNIQYF
14	once	-	TRBV19	TRBJ2-2	TGTGCCAGTAGTACGGACTCAGACACCGGGGAGCTGTTTTTT	CASSTDSDTGELFF
14	-	TRBD1	TRBV27	TRBJ1-2	TGTGCCAGCCGAGGACAGGGTAGACTACCTGGCTACACCTTC	CASRGQGRLPGYTF
16	few	TRBD2	TRBV5-6	TRBJ2-1	TGTGCCAGCAGCTTGGTGACTAGCGGGGGCTACAATGAGCAGTTCTTC	CASSLVTSGGYNEQFF
14	-	TRBD1	TRBV4-3	TRBJ1-6	TGCGCCAGCAGCCAGGGGACAGGGGATGGGGCCCTCCACTTT	CASSQGTGDGALHF
16	-	TRBD1	TRBV9	TRBJ2-7	TGTGCCAGCAGCGTAGAAGCCGGGACAGGCATATACGAGCAGTACTTC	CASSVEAGTGIYEQYF
16	-	TRBD1	TRBV19	TRBJ1-1	TGTGCCAGTAGCCTCCAGGGGACAGGGCAGGACACTGAAGCTTTCTTT	CASSLQGTGQDTEAFF
14	-	-	TRBV6-5	TRBJ1-4	TGTGCCAGCAGTTATTCGGGTTATGGTGAAAAACTGTTTTTT	CASSYSGYGEKLFF
16	-	TRBD2	TRBV7-9	TRBJ2-1	TGTGCCAGCAGCTTTATGACTAGCGGGGGGCGGGATGAGCAGTTCTTC	CASSFMTSGGRDEQFF
13	-	-	TRBV27	TRBJ2-7	TGTGCCACCACCCCTCGAGGGTCCTACGAGCAGTACTTC	CATTPRGSYEQYF
14	-	-	TRBV7-2	TRBJ1-1	TGTGCCAGCAGCGCCGGGACAATGAACACTGAAGTTTTCTTT	CASSAGTMNTEVFF
14	-	-	TRBV7-2	TRBJ2-1	TGTGCCAGCAGCTTGACCCCGCAGTTGGATTGGCAGTTCTTC	CASSLTPQLDWQFF
15	-	-	TRBV5-1	TRBJ1-1	TGCGCCAGCAGCTTGGCGACGGTTTCGGGCACTGAAGCTTTCTTT	CASSLATVSGTEAFF
15	-	TRBD1	TRBV11-2	TRBJ2-2	TGTGCCAGCAGCTATGACAGGGCGAACACCGGGGAGCTGTTTTTT	CASSYDRANTGELFF
16	-	-	TRBV19	TRBJ1-2	TGTGCCAGTAGTATTCTTCCAGGGCCCGATAACTATGGCTACACCTTC	CASSILPGPDNYGYTF
13	-	-	TRBV11-2	TRBJ1-1	TGTGCCAGCAGCTTAGTGCGAACGGGAGAAGCTTTCTTT	CASSLVRTGEAFF
15	-	TRBD1	TRBV18	TRBJ2-2	TGTGCCAGCTCAATGACAGGGGCAGATACCGGGGAGCTGTTTTTT	CASSMTGADTGELFF
16	-	TRBD1	TRBV4-1	TRBJ1-2	TGCGCCAGCAGCCAAGAGGGACAGAAAACTAACTATGGCTACACCTTC	CASSQEGQKTNYGYTF
14	few	-	TRBV18	TRBJ1-5	TGTGCCAGCTCCGATAAGGACAGCAATCAGCCCCAGCATTTT	CASSDKDSNQPQHF
15	few	TRBD2	TRBV7-3	TRBJ2-1	TGTGCCAGCAGCTTACTAGCGGGCGTCTACAATGAGCAGTTCTTC	CASSLLAGVYNEQFF
16	-	TRBD2	TRBV10-3	TRBJ2-5	TGTGCCATCAGTGGGGCTCTAGCGGGTGAACAAGAGACCCAGTACTTC	CAISGALAGEQETQYF
15	-	-	TRBV6-5	TRBJ1-1	TGTGCCAGCACCGACCGGGGGAGAATGAACACTGAAGCTTTCTTT	CASTDRGRMNTEAFF
16	-	TRBD1	TRBV6-6	TRBJ1-5	TGTGCCAGCAGTTACGGGGGGACAGGGGGGGATCAGCCCCAGCATTTT	CASSYGGTGGDQPQHF
14	-	TRBD1	TRBV5-1	TRBJ2-7	TGCGCCAGCAGCTTGACAGGGGCCCTCTACGAGCAGTACTTC	CASSLTGALYEQYF
13	few	TRBD1	TRBV7-9	TRBJ1-2	TGTGCCAGCAGCCCCGGACAGGGTGGTGGCTACACCTTC	CASSPGQGGGYTF
13	-	-	TRBV18	TRBJ1-6	TGTGCCAGCTCACCGGGGTGGAATTCACCCCTCCACTTT	CASSPGWNSPLHF
13	-	TRBD1	TRBV6-1	TRBJ1-1	TGTGCCAGCAGGGACAGGGCGGCCACTGAAGCTTTCTTT	CASRDRAATEAFF
13	-	-	TRBV15	TRBJ1-2	TGTGCCACCAGCAGAGACAGGAACTATGGCTACACCTTC	CATSRDRNYGYTF
15	-	-	TRBV7-3	TRBJ2-5	TGTGCCAGCAGCTTACAGGGGGGCTTAAAAGAGACCCAGTACTTC	CASSLQGGLKETQYF
16	-	TRBD2	TRBV10-3	TRBJ2-3	TGTGCCACCTCGGAGGGGGTAGCGGGGGACTCAGATACGCAGTATTTT	CATSEGVAGDSDTQYF
12	-	TRBD1	TRBV6-1	TRBJ2-7	TGTGCCAGCACCCGGGGACAGAACGAGCAGTACTTC	CASTRGQNEQYF
13	-	-	TRBV7-9	TRBJ2-7	TGTGCCAGCAGCTTCGGGGACGGCTACGAGCAGTACTTC	CASSFGDGYEQYF